This T cell receptor (beta chain) originates from a study of response to subunit inactivated influenza vaccine. A few counts support this clonotype. Antigen: not known. Germline CDR1 ENHRY, CDR2 SYGVKD. V dropped 5 bases and J dropped 3 bases, with 10 bases sitting between them. The CDR3 totals 14 residues. Overall study results and limits: Each seasonal flu vaccination may recruit only limited new T cells, authors suggested.

TCRdb redid the calling of the RT-PCR reads with MiXCR, one entry per CDR3 protein. Here the sample spans approximately 700,000 distinct CDR3 sequences, approximately 13% being singletons. This material consisted of PBMCs from blood, taken 14 to 15 days before vaccination. The genes are TRBV10-3 and TRBJ2-2; no firm D call. This TCR derives from a man in his fifties who received an inactivated influenza vaccine. Written as DNA, the CDR3 is TGTGCCATCAGTTCTGGGGTCGACACCGGGGAGCTGTTTTTT. This codes for CAISSGVDTGELFF.